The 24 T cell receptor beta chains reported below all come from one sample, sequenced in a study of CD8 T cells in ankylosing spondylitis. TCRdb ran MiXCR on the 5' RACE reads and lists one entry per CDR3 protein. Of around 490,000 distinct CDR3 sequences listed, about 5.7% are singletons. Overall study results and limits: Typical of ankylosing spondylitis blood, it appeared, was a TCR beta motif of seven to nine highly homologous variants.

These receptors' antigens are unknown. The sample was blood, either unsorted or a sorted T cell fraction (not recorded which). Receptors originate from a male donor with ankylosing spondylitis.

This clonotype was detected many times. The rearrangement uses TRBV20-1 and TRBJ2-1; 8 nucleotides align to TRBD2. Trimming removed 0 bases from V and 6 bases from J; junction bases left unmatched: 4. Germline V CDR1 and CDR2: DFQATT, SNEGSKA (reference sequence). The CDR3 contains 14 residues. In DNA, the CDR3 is TGCAGTGCTAGAGAGGGCGGGGGGCCCAATGAGCAGTTCTTC. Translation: CSAREGGGPNEQFF.

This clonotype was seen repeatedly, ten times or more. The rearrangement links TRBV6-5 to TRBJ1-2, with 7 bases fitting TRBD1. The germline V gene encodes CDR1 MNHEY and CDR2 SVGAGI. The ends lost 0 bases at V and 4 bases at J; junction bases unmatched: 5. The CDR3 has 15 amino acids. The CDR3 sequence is CASSYSKGQSYGYTF. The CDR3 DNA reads TGTGCCAGCAGTTACTCGAAGGGACAGTCCTATGGCTACACCTTC.

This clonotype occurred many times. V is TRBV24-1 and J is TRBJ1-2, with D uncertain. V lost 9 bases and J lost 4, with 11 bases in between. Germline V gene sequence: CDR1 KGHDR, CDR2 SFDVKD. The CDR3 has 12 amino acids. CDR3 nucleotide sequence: TGTGCCACCCAGGCCTTGGGCTATGGCTACACCTTC. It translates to CATQALGYGYTF.

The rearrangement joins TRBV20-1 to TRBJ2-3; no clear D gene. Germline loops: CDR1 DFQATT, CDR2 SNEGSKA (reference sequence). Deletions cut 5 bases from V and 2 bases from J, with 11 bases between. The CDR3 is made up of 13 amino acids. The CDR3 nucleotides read TGCAGTGCTCCCCGACTGTTCACAGATACGCAGTATTTT. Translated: CSAPRLFTDTQYF.

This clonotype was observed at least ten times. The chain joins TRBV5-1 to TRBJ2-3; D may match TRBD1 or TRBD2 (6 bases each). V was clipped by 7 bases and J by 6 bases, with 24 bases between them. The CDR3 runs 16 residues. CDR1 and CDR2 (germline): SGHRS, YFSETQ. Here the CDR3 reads CASRKGRGRREDTQYF. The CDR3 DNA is TGCGCCAGCCGGAAGGGCAGGGGCCGGAGGGAGGATACGCAGTATTTT.

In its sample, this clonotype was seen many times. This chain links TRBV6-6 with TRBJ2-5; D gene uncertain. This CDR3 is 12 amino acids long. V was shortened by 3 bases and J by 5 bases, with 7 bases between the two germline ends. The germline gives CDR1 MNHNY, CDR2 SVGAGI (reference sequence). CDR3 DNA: TGTGCCAGCAGTTATGGAAGGGAGACCCAGTACTTC. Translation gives CASSYGRETQYF.

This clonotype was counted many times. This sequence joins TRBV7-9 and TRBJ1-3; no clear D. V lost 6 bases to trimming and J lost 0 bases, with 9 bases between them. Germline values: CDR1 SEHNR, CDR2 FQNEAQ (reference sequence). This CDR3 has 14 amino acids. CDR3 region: CASRPKDSGNTIYF. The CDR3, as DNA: TGTGCCAGCAGACCAAAAGACTCTGGAAACACCATATATTTT.

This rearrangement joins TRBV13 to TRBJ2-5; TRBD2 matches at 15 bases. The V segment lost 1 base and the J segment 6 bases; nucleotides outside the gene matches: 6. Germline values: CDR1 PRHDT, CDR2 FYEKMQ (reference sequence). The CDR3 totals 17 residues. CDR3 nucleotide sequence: TGTGCCAGCAGCTTAGAAGGACTAGCGGGGGGGCCGAAGACCCAGTACTTC. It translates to CASSLEGLAGGPKTQYF.

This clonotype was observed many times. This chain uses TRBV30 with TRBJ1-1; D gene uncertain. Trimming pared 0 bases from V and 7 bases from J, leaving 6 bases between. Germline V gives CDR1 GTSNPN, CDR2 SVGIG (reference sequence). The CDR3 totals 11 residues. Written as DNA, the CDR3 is TGTGCCTGGAGTGTAGCAGATGAAGCTTTCTTT. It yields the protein CAWSVADEAFF. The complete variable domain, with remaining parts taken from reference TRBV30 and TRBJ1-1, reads SQTIHQWPATLVQPVGSPLSLECTVEGTSNPNLYWYRQAAGRGLQLLFYSVGIGQISSEVPQNLSASRPQDRQFILSSKKLLLSDSGFYLCAWSVADEAFFGQGTRLTVV.

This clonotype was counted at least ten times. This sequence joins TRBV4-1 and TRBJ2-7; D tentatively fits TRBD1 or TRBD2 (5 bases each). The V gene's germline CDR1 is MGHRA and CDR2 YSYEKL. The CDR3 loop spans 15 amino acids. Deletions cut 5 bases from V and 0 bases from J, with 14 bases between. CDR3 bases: TGCGCCAGCAGCTTAAGGGACCGCCTCTCCTACGAGCAGTACTTC. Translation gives CASSLRDRLSYEQYF.

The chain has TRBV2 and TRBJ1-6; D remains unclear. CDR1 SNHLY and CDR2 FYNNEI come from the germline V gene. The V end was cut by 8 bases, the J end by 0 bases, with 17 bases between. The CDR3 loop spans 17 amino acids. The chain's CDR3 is CASWITDGSSYNSPLHF. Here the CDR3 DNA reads TGTGCCAGCTGGATCACGGACGGGAGCTCCTATAATTCACCCCTCCACTTT. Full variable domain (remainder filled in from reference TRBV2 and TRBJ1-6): EPEVTQTPSHQVTQMGQEVILRCVPISNHLYFYWYRQILGQKVEFLVSFYNNEISEKSEIFDDQFSVERPDGSNFTLKIRSTKLEDSAMYFCASWITDGSSYNSPLHFGNGTRLTVT.

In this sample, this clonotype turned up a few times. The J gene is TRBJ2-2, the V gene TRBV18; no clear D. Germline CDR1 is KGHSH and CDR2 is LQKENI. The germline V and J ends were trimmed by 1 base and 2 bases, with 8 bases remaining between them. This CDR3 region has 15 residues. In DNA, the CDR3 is TGTGCCAGCTCACCACGGGCCGATAACACCGGGGAGCTGTTTTTT. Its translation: CASSPRADNTGELFF.

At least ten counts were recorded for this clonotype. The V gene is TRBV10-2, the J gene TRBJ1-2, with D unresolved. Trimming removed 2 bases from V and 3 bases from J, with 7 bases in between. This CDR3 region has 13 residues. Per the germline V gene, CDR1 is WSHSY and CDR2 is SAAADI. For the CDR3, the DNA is TGCGCCAGCAGTGAGGCTTACTACTATGGCTACACCTTC. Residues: CASSEAYYYGYTF.

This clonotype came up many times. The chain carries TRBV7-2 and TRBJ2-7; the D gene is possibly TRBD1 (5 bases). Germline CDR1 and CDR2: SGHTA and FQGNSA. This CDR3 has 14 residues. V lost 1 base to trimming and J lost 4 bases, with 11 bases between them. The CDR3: CASSLGQSVYEQYF. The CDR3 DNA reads TGTGCCAGCAGCTTAGGACAGTCTGTGTACGAGCAGTACTTC.

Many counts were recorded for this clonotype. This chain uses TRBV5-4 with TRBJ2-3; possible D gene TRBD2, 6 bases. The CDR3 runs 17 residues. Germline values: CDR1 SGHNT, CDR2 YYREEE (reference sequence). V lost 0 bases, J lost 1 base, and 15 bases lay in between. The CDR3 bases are TGTGCCAGCAGCTTGGCGAGATGGCGGGACGGCACAGATACGCAGTATTTT. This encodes CASSLARWRDGTDTQYF.

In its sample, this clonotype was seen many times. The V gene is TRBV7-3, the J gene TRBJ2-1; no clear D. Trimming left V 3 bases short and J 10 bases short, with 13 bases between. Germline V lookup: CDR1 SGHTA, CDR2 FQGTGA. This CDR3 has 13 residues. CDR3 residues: CASSFEPRMEQFF. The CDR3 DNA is TGTGCCAGCAGCTTTGAACCTCGTATGGAGCAGTTCTTC.

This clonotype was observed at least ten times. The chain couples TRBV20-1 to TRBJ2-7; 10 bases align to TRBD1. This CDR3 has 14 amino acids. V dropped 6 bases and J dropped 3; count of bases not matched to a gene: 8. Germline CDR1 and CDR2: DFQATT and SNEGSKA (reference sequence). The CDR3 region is CSAAAGQGIYEQYF. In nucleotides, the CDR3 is TGCAGTGCAGCAGCGGGACAGGGGATCTACGAGCAGTACTTC.

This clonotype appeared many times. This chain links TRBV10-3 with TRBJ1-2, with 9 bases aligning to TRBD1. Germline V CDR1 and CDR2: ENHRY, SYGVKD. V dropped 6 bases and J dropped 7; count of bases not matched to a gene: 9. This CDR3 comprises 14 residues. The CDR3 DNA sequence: TGTGCCATCAGCGACAGGGGGTTGTGGTTTGGCTACACCTTC. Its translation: CAISDRGLWFGYTF.

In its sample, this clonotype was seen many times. CDR3 region: CSVVPKRGLETQYF. The CDR3 DNA reads TGCAGCGTTGTTCCCAAAAGGGGGCTGGAGACCCAGTACTTC. The rearrangement uses TRBV29-1 and TRBJ2-5; 7 bases fit TRBD1. With V trimmed by 4 bases and J by 5 bases, 10 bases remained unmatched. This CDR3 spans 14 amino acids. CDR1 SQVTM and CDR2 ANQGSEA come from the germline V gene.

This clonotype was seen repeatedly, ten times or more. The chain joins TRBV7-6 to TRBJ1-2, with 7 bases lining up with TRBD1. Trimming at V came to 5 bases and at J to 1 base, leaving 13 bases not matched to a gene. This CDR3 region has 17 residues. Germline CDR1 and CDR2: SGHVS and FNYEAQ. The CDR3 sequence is CASSRGGWTAGNYGYTF. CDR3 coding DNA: TGTGCCAGCAGCCGAGGGGGCTGGACGGCGGGTAACTATGGCTACACCTTC.

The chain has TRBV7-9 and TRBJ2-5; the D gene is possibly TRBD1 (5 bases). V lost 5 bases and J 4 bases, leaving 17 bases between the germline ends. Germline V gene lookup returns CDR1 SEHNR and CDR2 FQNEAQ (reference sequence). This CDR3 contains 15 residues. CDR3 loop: CASSPTLGLRETQYF. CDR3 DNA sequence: TGTGCCAGCAGCCCTACCCTGGGGCTACGAGAGACCCAGTACTTC.

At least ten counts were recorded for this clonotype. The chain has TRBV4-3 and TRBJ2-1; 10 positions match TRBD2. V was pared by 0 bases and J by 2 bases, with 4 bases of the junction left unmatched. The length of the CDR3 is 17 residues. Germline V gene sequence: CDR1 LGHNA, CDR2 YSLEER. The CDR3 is CASSQDIAGGPYNEQFF. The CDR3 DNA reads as TGCGCCAGCAGCCAAGATATAGCGGGAGGACCCTACAATGAGCAGTTCTTC.

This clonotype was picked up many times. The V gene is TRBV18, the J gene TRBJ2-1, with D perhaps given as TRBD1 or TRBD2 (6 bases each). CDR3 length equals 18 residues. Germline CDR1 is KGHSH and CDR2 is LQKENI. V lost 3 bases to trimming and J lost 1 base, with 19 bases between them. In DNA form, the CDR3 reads TGTGCCAGCTCACCCTCAAGTGGGGGGCGCGGTTCCTACAATGAGCAGTTCTTC. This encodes CASSPSSGGRGSYNEQFF.

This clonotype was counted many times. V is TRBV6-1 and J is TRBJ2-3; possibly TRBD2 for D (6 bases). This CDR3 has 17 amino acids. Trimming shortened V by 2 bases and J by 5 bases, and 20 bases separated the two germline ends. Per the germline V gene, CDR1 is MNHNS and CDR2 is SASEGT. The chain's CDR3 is CASSELASSYKGDTQYF. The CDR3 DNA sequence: TGTGCCAGCAGTGAACTAGCGTCCTCCTATAAAGGAGATACGCAGTATTTT.